The 11 T cell receptor beta chains listed next were all sequenced from one sample in a study of T-cell reconstitution after alpha-beta-depleted transplantation in children. Preparation of the TCRbeta library was carried out with unique molecular identifiers. TCRdb reprocessed the PCR reads via MiXCR and lists one record per CDR3 protein. The sample carries hundreds of thousands of distinct CDR3 sequences, 11% recorded once. This sample comprised PBMCs, obtained before TCRalphabeta/CD19-depleted stem cell transplant. Receptors originate from a child less than two years old with acute myeloid leukemia, due to receive a stem cell transplant.

This clonotype has at least ten counts. This chain connects TRBV12-3 or TRBV12-4 to TRBJ2-7; 10 bases match TRBD1. V shed 6 bases and J 5 bases; nucleotides not matched to a gene: 4. The CDR3 is 13 amino acids. CDR3 loop: CASRLGQGNEQYF. CDR3 DNA: TGTGCCAGCAGACTGGGACAGGGGAACGAGCAGTACTTC.

Many counts were recorded for this clonotype. The chain employs TRBV24-1 and TRBJ2-7, with D perhaps assigned TRBD1 or TRBD2 (5 bases each). The CDR3 is 13 residues long. V shed 6 bases and J shed 2 bases, with 10 bases lying between them. The germline CDR1 and CDR2 sequences are KGHDR and SFDVKD. CDR3 in DNA: TGTGCCACCAGTTCCGGGGCAACCTACGAGCAGTACTTC. Protein sequence: CATSSGATYEQYF.

This clonotype was counted ten times or more. The V and J genes are TRBV12-3 or TRBV12-4 and TRBJ1-1; no reliable D call. This CDR3 is 12 amino acids long. V shed 4 bases and J shed 1 base, with 4 bases lying between them. CDR3 residues: CASSSRNTEAFF. CDR3 nucleotide sequence: TGTGCCAGCAGTTCTCGGAACACTGAAGCTTTCTTT.

The sample holds many counts of this clonotype. The rearrangement joins TRBV28 to TRBJ2-3, with 9 nucleotides matching TRBD2. The CDR3 has 14 amino acids. V was pared by 5 bases and J by 5 bases, with 5 bases of the junction left unmatched. Germline assignment: CDR1 MDHEN and CDR2 SYDVKM. The CDR3 sequence is CASSIAGARDTQYF. The CDR3 DNA reads as TGTGCCAGCAGTATAGCGGGAGCTAGAGATACGCAGTATTTT.

This clonotype was counted at least ten times. The gene calls are TRBV7-9 and TRBJ2-7; 8 nucleotides match TRBD2. The CDR3 contains 17 residues. The ends lost 4 bases at V and 4 bases at J; junction bases unmatched: 15. Per the germline V gene, CDR1 is SEHNR and CDR2 is FQNEAQ (reference sequence). CDR3 sequence (DNA): TGTGCCAGCAGCTCGGGAGGGCGTGGGTTTCGGGTTTACGAGCAGTACTTC. It codes for CASSSGGRGFRVYEQYF.

At least ten counts were recorded for this clonotype. This sequence joins TRBV28 and TRBJ2-7; TRBD1 agrees at 9 bases. V lost 11 bases, J lost 2 bases, and 16 bases stayed unmatched. The CDR3 runs 16 residues. Germline V gene lookup returns CDR1 MDHEN and CDR2 SYDVKM. The CDR3 DNA is TGTGCCGTCCCGCGAACAGGGGGCGCATTAGCCTACGAGCAGTACTTC. Amino acids: CAVPRTGGALAYEQYF.

In its sample, this clonotype was seen many times. This chain connects TRBV12-3 or TRBV12-4 to TRBJ2-2; D gene uncertain. V was trimmed by 8 bases and J by 1 base, leaving 11 bases between them. This CDR3 region has 14 residues. The CDR3 loop is CASLDKVNTGELFF. The CDR3 region has the DNA TGTGCCAGCCTCGACAAGGTGAACACCGGGGAGCTGTTTTTT.

Ten or more counts support this clonotype. The CDR3: CAISEGGTDTQYF. The DNA of the CDR3 is TGTGCCATCAGTGAAGGGGGCACAGATACGCAGTATTTT. The rearrangement links TRBV10-3 to TRBJ2-3; weak D call: TRBD1 (5 bases). With 3 bases removed from V and 1 base from J, the gap between germline ends came to 5 bases. Germline V CDR1 and CDR2: ENHRY, SYGVKD. The CDR3 extends over 13 amino acids.

This clonotype showed up many times. This sequence joins TRBV9 and TRBJ2-1; 14 nucleotides align to TRBD2. V gave up 3 bases and J gave up 11 bases; unmatched junction bases: 7. CDR3 length: 15 amino acids. Per the germline V gene, CDR1 is SGDLS and CDR2 is YYNGEE. Here the CDR3 DNA reads TGTGCCAGCAGCGGCAGGACTAGCGGGGGGAATAAGCAGTTCTTC. Translation gives CASSGRTSGGNKQFF.

At least ten counts were recorded for this clonotype. The genes are TRBV7-2 and TRBJ1-6; maybe TRBD1 (6 bases). This CDR3 contains 14 residues. Trimming took 1 base from V and 7 from J, leaving 8 bases between them. Germline CDR1 reads SGHTA; CDR2 reads FQGNSA. The CDR3 protein is CASSLVGANSPLHF. CDR3 coding DNA: TGTGCCAGCAGCTTAGTGGGGGCAAATTCACCCCTCCACTTT.

This clonotype has ten or more counts. The rearrangement links TRBV5-1 to TRBJ2-2, with D possibly called TRBD1 or TRBD2 (5 bases each). V lost 2 bases and J lost 5, with 13 bases in between. CDR3 length: 15 residues. Germline V gives CDR1 SGHRS, CDR2 YFSETQ. This CDR3 reads CASSFGQGETGELFF. The CDR3 coding sequence is TGCGCCAGCAGCTTTGGGCAGGGAGAAACCGGGGAGCTGTTTTTT.